This T cell receptor (beta chain) was recorded in a study of OX40 agonist ivuxolimab in advanced cancers. At the level of the study: Eligibility admitted prior anti-PD-1, anti-PD-L1 or anti-CTLA-4 therapy; 30% to 40% had some.

As concerns this clone: Its specificity is not known.

Whole-study findings and limits: Expanded clones tended on average to be more numerous among CD8+ T cells than CD4+.

This CDR3 spans 16 amino acids. V was cut by 2 bases and J by 2 bases, with 14 bases left in between. Germline CDR1 SGHDT, CDR2 YYEEEE. Method: immunoSEQ multiplex PCR; TCRdb's copy keeps in-frame clones and lacks some. This sample has approximately 74,000 clones; more than 80% occur once, and the top ten carry around 2.1%. Specimen: CD4+ or CD8+ T cells sorted from blood, collected in a trial of the OX40 agonist ivuxolimab. The sequence was collected from an adult with an advanced solid tumor such as melanoma, head and neck, liver or kidney cancer. The chain joins TRBV5-6 to TRBJ1-3; tentative D call: TRBD1 (5 bases). The CDR3 region has the DNA TGTGCCAGCAGCTTCGGCGGGGCAGGACCTGGAAACACCATATATTTT. This codes for CASSFGGAGPGNTIYF.